The 15 T cell receptor beta chains in this list originate from one sample, sequenced in a study of blood T cell repertoires in COVID-19. Profiling relied on immunoSEQ multiplex PCR, and the TCRdb table lists in-frame clones only, not all of them. The sample lists some 350,000 clones, about nine tenths occurring once. Sequenced sample: peripheral blood. All receptors derive from a woman in her seventies with COVID-19, enrolled during active disease.

The CDR3 bases are TGTGCCAGCAGTTTCTGGGCTATCCACGAGCAGTACTTC. Its translation: CASSFWAIHEQYF. The chain combines TRBV12-3 or TRBV12-4 with TRBJ2-7; D is unresolved. V lost 3 bases and J lost 5, with 11 bases in between. This CDR3 region has 13 residues.

This chain connects TRBV9 to TRBJ2-1; 10 bases are a match to TRBD1. Germline CDR1 SGDLS, CDR2 YYNGEE. V was clipped by 4 bases and J by 6 bases; unmatched bases: 10. The CDR3 has 16 amino acids. Here the CDR3 reads CASSPQPGQGSNEQFF. CDR3 bases: TGTGCCAGCAGCCCACAACCGGGACAGGGGAGCAATGAGCAGTTCTTC.

This clone has a handful of counts. The chain has TRBV9 and TRBJ1-3; no clear D gene. Germline V gives CDR1 SGDLS, CDR2 YYNGEE. Trimming removed 7 bases at V and 4 bases at J, with 12 bases between. There are 13 residues in the CDR3. CDR3 loop: CASGTGWGNTIYF. CDR3 nucleotides: TGTGCCAGCGGCACGGGGTGGGGAAACACCATATATTTT.

The chain links TRBV7-2 to TRBJ1-1; TRBD1 agrees at 9 bases. The V segment lost 5 bases and the J segment 2 bases; nucleotides outside the gene matches: 6. The length of the CDR3 is 15 residues. Looked up from germline, CDR1 is SGHTA and CDR2 is FQGNSA. CDR3 nucleotides: TGTGCCAGCAGCCTAGGGGACAGGGAAAACACTGAAGCTTTCTTT. Translated: CASSLGDRENTEAFF.

The V gene is TRBV7-8, the J gene TRBJ2-7; 9 nucleotides agree with TRBD2. The CDR3 extends over 14 amino acids. CDR1 SGHVS and CDR2 FQNEAQ come from the germline V gene. J lost 2 bases, V lost 1 base, and 0 bases had no gene match. The CDR3: CASSLGTSAYEQYF. CDR3 nucleotide sequence: TGTGCCAGCAGCTTAGGGACTAGCGCCTACGAGCAGTACTTC.

This clone was observed a handful of times. V is TRBV30 and J is TRBJ1-2; D ambiguous. Trimming took off 6 bases at V and 7 bases at J, with 15 bases between the two ends. The CDR3 length is 12 residues. Germline V gene lookup returns CDR1 GTSNPN and CDR2 SVGIG (reference sequence). This CDR3 is CACVKAPGGYTF. In DNA form, the CDR3 reads TGTGCCTGTGTTAAGGCCCCAGGTGGCTACACCTTC. Full variable domain (rest looked up from reference TRBV30 and TRBJ1-2): SQTIHQWPATLVQPVGSPLSLECTVEGTSNPNLYWYRQAAGRGLQLLFYSVGIGQISSEVPQNLSASRPQDRQFILSSKKLLLSDSGFYLCACVKAPGGYTFGSGTRLTVV.

The chain employs TRBV9 and TRBJ1-1, with 8 bases identical to TRBD1. Per germline, CDR1 SGDLS and CDR2 YYNGEE. The CDR3 has 17 amino acids. The junction had 8 bases not matched to a gene; V was cut back by 0 bases and J by 1 base. The CDR3 DNA reads as TGTGCCAGCAGCGTAGGAATTGGGACAGGAGGGAACACTGAAGCTTTCTTT. This encodes CASSVGIGTGGNTEAFF.

A note on this clone: Within the sample, other DNA sequences also encode this same CDR3. The V gene is TRBV28, the J gene TRBJ1-5; D not resolved. The CDR3 has 14 amino acids. Germline V lookup: CDR1 MDHEN, CDR2 SYDVKM. V gave up 2 bases and J gave up 0 bases, with 5 bases separating them. CDR3 in DNA: TGTGCCAGCAGTTTAGGCCTTAGCAATCAGCCCCAGCATTTT. Amino acid sequence: CASSLGLSNQPQHF. The full variable domain, completed using reference TRBV28 and TRBJ1-5, is DVKVTQSSRYLVKRTGEKVFLECVQDMDHENMFWYRQDPGLGLRLIYFSYDVKMKEKGDIPEGYSVSREKKERFSLILESASTNQTSMYLCASSLGLSNQPQHFGDGTRLSIL.

This clone was seen once. The chain recombines TRBV9 with TRBJ2-1; D perhaps matches TRBD1 (6 bases). The CDR3 consists of 15 residues. Germline V gives CDR1 SGDLS, CDR2 YYNGEE. Trimming cost V 0 bases and J 2 bases, with 9 bases left between them. CDR3 bases: TGTGCCAGCAGCGTAGAACCAGGGGCCTACAATGAGCAGTTCTTC. Encoded protein: CASSVEPGAYNEQFF. Supplemented by reference TRBV9 and TRBJ2-1, the full variable domain reads DSGVTQTPKHLITATGQRVTLRCSPRSGDLSVYWYQQSLDQGLQFLIQYYNGEERAKGNILERFSAQQFPDLHSELNLSSLELGDSALYFCASSVEPGAYNEQFFGPGTRLTVL.

This chain uses TRBV9 with TRBJ1-5; 8 bases agree with TRBD1. Germline lookup yields CDR1 SGDLS and CDR2 YYNGEE. CDR3 length equals 16 residues. Trimming took 6 bases from V and 6 from J; bases not matched to a gene: 14. Written as DNA, the CDR3 is TGTGCCAGCACCGATCACAGGACAGGGAGGGTTCAGCCCCAGCATTTT. Translated, it gives CASTDHRTGRVQPQHF.

The rearrangement links TRBV5-6 to TRBJ2-3; TRBD1 agrees at 9 bases. The ends lost 6 bases at V and 2 bases at J; junction bases unmatched: 7. CDR1 and CDR2 (germline): SGHDT, YYEEEE. This CDR3 has 15 residues. Here the CDR3 DNA reads TGTGCCAGCACCAAGGACAGGGGCCACACAGATACGCAGTATTTT. Translating gives CASTKDRGHTDTQYF.

The chain employs TRBV19 and TRBJ1-2; maybe TRBD1 (6 bases). The CDR3 runs 13 residues. V dropped 8 bases and J dropped 4 bases, with 14 bases sitting between them. Germline V gene data show CDR1 as LNHDA and CDR2 as SQIVND (reference sequence). In DNA, the CDR3 is TGTGCCAGTGCTCGAGGGGGTATCTATGGCTACACCTTC. Its protein product is CASARGGIYGYTF.

The chain combines TRBV3-1 (or the pseudogene TRBV3-2) with TRBJ1-1; TRBD1 is a possible D gene (6 bases). The ends were cut back, 3 bases at V and 5 bases at J, with 16 bases in the middle. Germline V gene data show CDR1 as LGHDT and CDR2 as YNNKEL (reference sequence). This CDR3 contains 15 residues. CDR3 in amino acids: CASSQEQGRGTEAFF. The DNA for the CDR3 is TGTGCCAGCAGCCAGGAACAGGGTAGGGGGACTGAAGCTTTCTTT.

The rearrangement links TRBV7-3 to TRBJ2-3; 7 bases line up with TRBD2. Germline V lookup: CDR1 SGHTA, CDR2 FQGTGA. The CDR3 sequence is 15 residues long. The trim removed 3 bases at V and 4 bases at J, leaving 7 bases unmatched. CDR3 DNA: TGTGCCAGCAGCTTGGGCGGGGGAGTAGCAGATACGCAGTATTTT. Translated, it gives CASSLGGGVADTQYF.

As DNA, the CDR3 is TGTGCCAGCAGCTTAAGGGTCACGAGGGTAAACACTGAAGCTTTCTTT. It codes for CASSLRVTRVNTEAFF. This rearrangement joins TRBV11-2 to TRBJ1-1, with no clear D. The CDR3 is made up of 16 amino acids. Germline V lookup: CDR1 SGHAT, CDR2 FQNNGV. Trimming took 2 bases from V and 2 from J, leaving 15 bases between them.